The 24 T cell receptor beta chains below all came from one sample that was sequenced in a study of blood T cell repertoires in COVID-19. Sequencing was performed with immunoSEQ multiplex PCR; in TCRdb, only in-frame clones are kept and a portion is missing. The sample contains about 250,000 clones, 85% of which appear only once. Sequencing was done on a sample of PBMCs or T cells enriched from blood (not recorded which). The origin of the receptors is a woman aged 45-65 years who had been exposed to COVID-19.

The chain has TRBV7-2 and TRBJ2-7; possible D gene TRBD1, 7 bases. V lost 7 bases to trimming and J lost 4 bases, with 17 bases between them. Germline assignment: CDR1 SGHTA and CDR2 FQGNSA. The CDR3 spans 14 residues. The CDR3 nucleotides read TGTGCCAGCACCTCCCCAGGGGGAGGTTACGAGCAGTACTTC. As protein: CASTSPGGGYEQYF.

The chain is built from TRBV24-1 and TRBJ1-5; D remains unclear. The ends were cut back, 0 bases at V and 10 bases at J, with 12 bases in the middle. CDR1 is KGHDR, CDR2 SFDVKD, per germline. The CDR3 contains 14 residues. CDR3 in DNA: TGTGCCACCAGTGATTTGACATCCTCCCTTCCCCAGCATTTT. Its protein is CATSDLTSSLPQHF.

The CDR3 bases are TGTGCCAGCAGCCGGGGGGGACCGCTGAAAGTAAATTCACCCCTCCACTTT. Protein: CASSRGGPLKVNSPLHF. The V call is TRBV13, the J call TRBJ1-6; tentatively, D is TRBD1 (5 bases). The CDR3 loop spans 17 amino acids. Germline CDR1 is PRHDT and CDR2 is FYEKMQ (reference sequence). Trimming stripped 5 bases from V and 7 bases from J, with 21 bases between.

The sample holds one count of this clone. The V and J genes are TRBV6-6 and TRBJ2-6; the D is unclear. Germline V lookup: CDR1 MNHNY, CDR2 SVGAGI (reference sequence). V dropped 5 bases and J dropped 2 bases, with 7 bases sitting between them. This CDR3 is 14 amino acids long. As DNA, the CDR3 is TGTGCCAGCAGTCCCCAGGCTGGGGCCAACGTCCTGACTTTC. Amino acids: CASSPQAGANVLTF.

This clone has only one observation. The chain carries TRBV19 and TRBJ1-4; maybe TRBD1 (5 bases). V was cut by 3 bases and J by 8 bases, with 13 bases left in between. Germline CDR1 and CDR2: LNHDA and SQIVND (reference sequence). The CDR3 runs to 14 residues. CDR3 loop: CASSITGLGEKLFF. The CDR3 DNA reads TGTGCCAGTAGTATTACGGGACTAGGGGAAAAACTGTTTTTT.

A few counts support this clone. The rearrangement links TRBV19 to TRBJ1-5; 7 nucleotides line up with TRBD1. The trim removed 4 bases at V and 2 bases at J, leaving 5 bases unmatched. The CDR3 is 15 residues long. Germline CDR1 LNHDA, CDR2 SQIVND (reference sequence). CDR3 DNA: TGTGCCAGTAGTACGTTAGGGGGCGGCAATCAGCCCCAGCATTTT. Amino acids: CASSTLGGGNQPQHF.

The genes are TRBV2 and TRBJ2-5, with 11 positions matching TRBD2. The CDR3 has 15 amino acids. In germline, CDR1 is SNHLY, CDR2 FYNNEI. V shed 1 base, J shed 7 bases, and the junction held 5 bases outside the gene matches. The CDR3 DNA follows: TGTGCCAGCAGTGAAGTAGCGGGGGGGTTCGGGACCCAGTACTTC. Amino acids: CASSEVAGGFGTQYF.

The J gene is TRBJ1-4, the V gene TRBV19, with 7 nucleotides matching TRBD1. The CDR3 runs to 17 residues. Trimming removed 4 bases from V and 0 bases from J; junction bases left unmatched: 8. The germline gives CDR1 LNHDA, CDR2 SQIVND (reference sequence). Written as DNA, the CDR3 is TGTGCCAGTAGTACGAGACAGGGAAGTCCAACTAATGAAAAACTGTTTTTT. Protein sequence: CASSTRQGSPTNEKLFF.

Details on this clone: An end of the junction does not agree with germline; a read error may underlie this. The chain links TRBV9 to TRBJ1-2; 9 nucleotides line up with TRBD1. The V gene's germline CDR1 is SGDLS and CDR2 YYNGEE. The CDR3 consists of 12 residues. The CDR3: CASSVAPGQGFF. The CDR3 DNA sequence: TGTGCCAGCAGCGTAGCTCCGGGACAGGGCTTTTTC.

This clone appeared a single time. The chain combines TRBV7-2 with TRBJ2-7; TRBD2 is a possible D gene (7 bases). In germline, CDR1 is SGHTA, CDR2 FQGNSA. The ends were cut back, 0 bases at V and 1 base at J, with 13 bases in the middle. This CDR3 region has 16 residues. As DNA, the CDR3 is TGTGCCAGCAGCTTAGCGCCGGGGGGCTCATCCTACGAGCAGTACTTC. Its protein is CASSLAPGGSSYEQYF.

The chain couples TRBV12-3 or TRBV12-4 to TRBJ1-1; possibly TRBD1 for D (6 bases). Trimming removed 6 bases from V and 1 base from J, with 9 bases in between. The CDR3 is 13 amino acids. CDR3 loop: CASSARGNTEAFF. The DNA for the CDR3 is TGTGCCAGCAGCGCCAGGGGGAACACTGAAGCTTTCTTT.

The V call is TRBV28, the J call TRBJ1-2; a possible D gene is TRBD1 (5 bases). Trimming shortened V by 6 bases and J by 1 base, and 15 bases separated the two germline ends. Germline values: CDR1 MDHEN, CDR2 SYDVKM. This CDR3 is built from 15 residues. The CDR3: CASSPPGLFNYGYTF. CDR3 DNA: TGTGCCAGCAGCCCCCCGGGACTCTTTAACTATGGCTACACCTTC.

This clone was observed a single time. In nucleotides, the CDR3 is TGTGCCACCAGTGATTCACTAGCGGGGGAGGGGACAGATACGCAGTATTTT. Residues: CATSDSLAGEGTDTQYF. This chain links TRBV24-1 with TRBJ2-3; 11 nucleotides agree with TRBD2. V lost 2 bases and J lost 3; bases outside the gene matches: 6. CDR1 KGHDR and CDR2 SFDVKD come from the germline V gene. The CDR3 is made up of 17 amino acids.

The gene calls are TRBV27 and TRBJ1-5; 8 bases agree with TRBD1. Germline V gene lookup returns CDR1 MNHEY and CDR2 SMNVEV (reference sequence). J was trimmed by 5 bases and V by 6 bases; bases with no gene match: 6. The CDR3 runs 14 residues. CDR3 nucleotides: TGTGCCAGCAGCCGGACAGGGCCCGATCAGCCCCAGCATTTT. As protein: CASSRTGPDQPQHF.

Here the CDR3 reads CASSLVSSYGYTF. The CDR3 DNA sequence: TGTGCCAGCAGTTTAGTTTCTAGCTATGGCTACACCTTC. The chain recombines TRBV28 with TRBJ1-2; D gene ambiguous. The germline V gene encodes CDR1 MDHEN and CDR2 SYDVKM. This CDR3 is built from 13 residues. Between the trimmed V and J ends, which lost 2 bases and 4 bases, there was a span of 8 bases.

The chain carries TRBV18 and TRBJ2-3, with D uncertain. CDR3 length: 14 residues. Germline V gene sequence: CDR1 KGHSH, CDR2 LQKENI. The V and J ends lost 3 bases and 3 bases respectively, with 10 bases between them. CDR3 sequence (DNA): TGTGCCAGCTCACCCGAATGGGCGACAGATACGCAGTATTTT. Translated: CASSPEWATDTQYF.

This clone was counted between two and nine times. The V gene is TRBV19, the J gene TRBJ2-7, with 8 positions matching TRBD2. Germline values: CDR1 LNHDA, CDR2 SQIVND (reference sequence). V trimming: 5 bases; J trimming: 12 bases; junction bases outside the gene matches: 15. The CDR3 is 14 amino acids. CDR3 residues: CASSPGATGTSRYF. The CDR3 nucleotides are TGTGCCAGTAGTCCTGGGGCTACCGGGACTAGTCGGTACTTC. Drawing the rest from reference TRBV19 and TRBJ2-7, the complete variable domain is DGGITQSPKYLFRKEGQNVTLSCEQNLNHDAMYWYRQDPGQGLRLIYYSQIVNDFQKGDIAEGYSVSREKKESFPLTVTSAQKNPTAFYLCASSPGATGTSRYFGPGTRLTVT.

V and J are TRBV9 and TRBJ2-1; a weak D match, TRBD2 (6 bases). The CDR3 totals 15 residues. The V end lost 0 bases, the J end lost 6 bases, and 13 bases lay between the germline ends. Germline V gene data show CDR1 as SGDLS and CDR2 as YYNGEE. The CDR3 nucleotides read TGTGCCAGCAGCGTAGTGAACGGGGGAGGCAATGAGCAGTTCTTC. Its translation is CASSVVNGGGNEQFF.

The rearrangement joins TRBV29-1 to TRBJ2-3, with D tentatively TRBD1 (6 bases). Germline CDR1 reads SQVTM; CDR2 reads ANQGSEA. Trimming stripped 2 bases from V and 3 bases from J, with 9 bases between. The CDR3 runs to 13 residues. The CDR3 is CSVEKQGTDTQYF. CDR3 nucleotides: TGCAGCGTTGAAAAACAGGGAACAGATACGCAGTATTTT.

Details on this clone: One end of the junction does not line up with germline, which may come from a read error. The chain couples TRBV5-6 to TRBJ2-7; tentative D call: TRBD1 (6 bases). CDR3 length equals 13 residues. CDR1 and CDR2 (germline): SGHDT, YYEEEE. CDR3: CASSPRDNYGQYF. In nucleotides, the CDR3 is TGTGCCAGCAGCCCTCGGGACAATTACGGGCAGTACTTC. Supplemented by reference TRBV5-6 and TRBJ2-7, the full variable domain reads DAGVTQSPTHLIKTRGQQVTLRCSPKSGHDTVSWYQQALGQGPQFIFQYYEEEERQRGNFPDRFSGHQFPNYSSELNVNALLLGDSALYLCASSPRDNYGQYFGPGTRLTVT.

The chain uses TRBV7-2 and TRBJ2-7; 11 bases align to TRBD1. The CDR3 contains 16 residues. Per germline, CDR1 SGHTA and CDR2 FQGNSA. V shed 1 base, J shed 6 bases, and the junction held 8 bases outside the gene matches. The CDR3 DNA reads TGTGCCAGCAGCTTAGTCGGGACAGGGGGAAGAGGCGAGCAGTACTTC. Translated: CASSLVGTGGRGEQYF.

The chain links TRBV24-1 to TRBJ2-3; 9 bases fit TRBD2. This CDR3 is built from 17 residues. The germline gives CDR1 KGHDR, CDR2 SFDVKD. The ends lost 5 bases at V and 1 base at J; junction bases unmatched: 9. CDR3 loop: CATSGETSGKRTDTQYF. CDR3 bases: TGTGCCACCAGTGGGGAGACTAGCGGTAAGCGCACAGATACGCAGTATTTT.

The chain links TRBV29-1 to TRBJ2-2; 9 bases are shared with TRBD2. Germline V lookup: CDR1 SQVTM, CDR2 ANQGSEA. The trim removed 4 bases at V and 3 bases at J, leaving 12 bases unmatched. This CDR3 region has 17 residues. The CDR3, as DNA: TGCAGCGTTGCTCCCTCGGGCGGGGGGGTCTACACCGGGGAGCTGTTTTTT. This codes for CSVAPSGGGVYTGELFF.

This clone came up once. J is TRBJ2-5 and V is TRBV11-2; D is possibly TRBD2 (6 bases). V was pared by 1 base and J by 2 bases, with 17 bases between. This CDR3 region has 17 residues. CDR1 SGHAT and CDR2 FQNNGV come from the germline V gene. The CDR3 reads CASSLASASPGQETQYF. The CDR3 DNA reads TGTGCCAGCAGCTTAGCTAGCGCCTCTCCCGGTCAAGAGACCCAGTACTTC.